The clone carrying this T cell receptor (beta chain) has only one observation. Per germline, CDR1 SGDLS and CDR2 YYNGEE. Trimming removed 0 bases from V and 4 bases from J, with 10 bases in between. The CDR3 is 14 amino acids. This entry comes from a study of blood T cell repertoires in COVID-19. At the level of the study: The origin of the acute and convalescent COVID-19 samples was the United States, Italy and Spain. PBMCs, B-cell-depleted T cells, or T cells were the source of the cDNA or gDNA that made up the material.

In the original processing: Reference gene primer amplification gave nucleated cell count estimates. Clones were sequenced by immunoSEQ multiplex PCR, and TCRdb holds only the in-frame ones, with some missing. The V and J calls and the clone size are those of that table, but D and trimming were determined from the DNA. The data hold approximately 300,000 clones, with approximately 85% observed a single time. This chain uses TRBV9 with TRBJ1-1, with TRBD1 as a possible D gene (5 bases). The receptor's source is a woman in her forties or fifties with acute or convalescent COVID-19. Sequenced input: peripheral blood. DNA of the CDR3: TGTGCCAGCAGCGTAGATGGGGCGTCCACTGAAGCTTTCTTT. This translates into CASSVDGASTEAFF.